This T cell receptor (beta chain) was retrieved from a study of neurological immune-mediated disorders (dated by TCRdb to between 2018 and 2021). Study-level background: The study compared peripheral blood TCR-beta repertoires of HTLV-I-associated myelopathy (HAM/TSP) patients, multiple sclerosis patients and healthy controls using UMI-based sequencing. The cohort included some 66 subjects: some 15 with HAM/TSP, some 34 with multiple sclerosis, and about 20 healthy controls. Alongside PBMC samples, the set of some 98 TCR-beta libraries contained longitudinal samples, technical triplicates, and paired CD4+ and CD8+ T-cell subsets that had been sorted. Technical triplicate libraries were sequenced so that the variability in frequency of each individual clone could be precisely calculated.

In the paper's terms, the time point label means: technical triplicate 3. For the unsorted PBMC libraries, 2 million PBMCs were stored in RNAlater at -80 degrees C until RNA extraction and were used to generate the libraries. Peripheral blood underwent Ficoll-Hypaque density gradient centrifugation to isolate PBMCs, which were then cryopreserved in liquid nitrogen. cDNA was synthesized by template-switch 5'RACE using a primer with a 10-nucleotide random unique molecular identifier that tagged each TCR transcript. Over 180 million TCR-beta sequences, covering 15-18 subjects, were produced in each sequencing run. Total RNA was extracted with the RNeasy kit. The KAPA Real-time Library Amplification kit was used to amplify TCR-beta VDJ regions with primers targeting the TCR constant region and the 5'RACE anchor. A first PCR added sample indexes and Illumina adaptors, and a second PCR then raised library yield. After Ampure bead purification, the roughly 650 bp TCR product was size-selected on a 2% E-gel SizeSelection system. Before pooling, library quality was assessed on a Bioanalyzer, concentration was determined with Qubit, and library quantification was performed with the Kapa Library Quantification kit. An Illumina HiSeq 2500 sequenced the libraries paired-end 2 x 150 bp. To increase sequence diversity, about 23-30% phiX was spiked into each library pool. Per the original workflow: The UMI-based MiGEC pipeline processed quality-filtered reads and removed over 85% of raw TCR sequences during error correction. IMGT germline references were used for aligning VDJ genes, and each clonotype was defined as a unique CDR3 amino acid sequence together with its V-J genes. Clonal expansion, Shannon diversity and CDR3 relatedness (CalcPairwiseDistances, ClusterSamples) were evaluated with VDJtools, and phylogenetic trees were built with CLCbio workbench. A clone was classed as expanded if it had 8 or more unique UMIs, a cutoff based on coefficient-of-variation modelling across technical triplicates. TCRdb itself trimmed the public reads at Q25 with fastp, ran MiXCR and retained productive beta chains. Every entry covers one CDR3 protein and lists the most common genes and DNA from its rows. These V and J calls originate from TCRdb's pipeline instead of the authors' own analysis. Recorded for this sample are about 44,000 distinct CDR3 sequences; around a fifth of them occurred a single time. The ten largest clones add up to roughly 4% of the sample.

Beyond this particular receptor, the publication reports: No identical CDR3 amino acid sequences were found to be shared among expanded clones across subjects, suggesting that TCR-beta repertoires were private in all groups. TCR clonal expansion was highest in HAM/TSP patients and lowest in MS patients, with MS patients falling below even healthy controls.

Reading the germline V gene gives CDR1 ENHRY and CDR2 SYGVKD. There are 13 amino acids in the CDR3, from cysteine to phenylalanine inclusive. The read is trimmed to its CDR3 DNA, 39 bases read in frame from base 1. The V and J ends are trimmed by 6 bases and 5 bases, leaving 13 bases between them. This clonotype has at least ten counts. Which antigen it targets is not known. No much larger clonotype is one base removed from it; base qualities were not supplied. Sequencing was performed on PBMCs. This TCR was sampled from a man aged 55-75 years with HTLV-1-associated myelopathy (HAM/TSP). The V and J genes are TRBV10-3 and TRBJ1-1; the D gene is perhaps TRBD1, on 6 matching bases. At the DNA level, the sequence is TGTGCCATCAGGGACAGCACTGGGACTGAAGCTTTCTTT. It encodes CAIRDSTGTEAFF.